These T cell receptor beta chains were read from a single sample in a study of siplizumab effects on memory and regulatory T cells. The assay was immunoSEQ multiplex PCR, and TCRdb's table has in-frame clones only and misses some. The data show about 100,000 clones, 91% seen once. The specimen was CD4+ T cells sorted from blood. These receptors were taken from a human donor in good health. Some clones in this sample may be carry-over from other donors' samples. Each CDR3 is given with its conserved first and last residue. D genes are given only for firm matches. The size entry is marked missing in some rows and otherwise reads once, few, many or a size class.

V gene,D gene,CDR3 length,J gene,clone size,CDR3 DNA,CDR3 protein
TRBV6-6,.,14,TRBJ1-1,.,TGTGCCAGCAGAACCGGACAAATGAACACTGAAGCTTTCTTT,CASRTGQMNTEAFF
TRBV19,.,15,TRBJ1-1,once,TGTGCCAGTACGCGAGACAGGAGGCGGGACACTGAAGCTTTCTTT,CASTRDRRRDTEAFF
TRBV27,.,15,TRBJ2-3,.,TGTGCCAGCAGACACCCGATAGGAAAAGGGGATACGCAGTATTTT,CASRHPIGKGDTQYF
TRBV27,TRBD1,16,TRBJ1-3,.,TGTGCCAGCAGTTCCCTCGACAGGGTTGCGGGAAACACCATATATTTT,CASSSLDRVAGNTIYF
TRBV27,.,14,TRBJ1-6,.,TGTGCCAGCAGTTTTCGGGGTGGGAATTCACCCCTCCACTTT,CASSFRGGNSPLHF
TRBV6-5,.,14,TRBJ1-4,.,TGTGCCAGCAGTTTGACAGCTACTAATGAAAAACTGTTTTTT,CASSLTATNEKLFF
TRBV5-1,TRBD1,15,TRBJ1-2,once,TGCGCCAGCAGCTTGGGGGACAGACATAACTATGGCTACACCTTC,CASSLGDRHNYGYTF
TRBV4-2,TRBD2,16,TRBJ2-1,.,TGTGCCAGCAGCCAAGGGAGACTAGCGGGAGGGCATGAGCAGTTCTTC,CASSQGRLAGGHEQFF
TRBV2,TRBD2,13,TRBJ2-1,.,TGTGCCAGCAGAGCGGGACTAATCAATGAGCAGTTCTTC,CASRAGLINEQFF
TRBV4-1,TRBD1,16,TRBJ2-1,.,TGCGCCAGCAGCCAAGATAGCGACAGGGACCGAATTGAGCAGTTCTTC,CASSQDSDRDRIEQFF
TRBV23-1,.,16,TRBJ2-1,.,TGCGCCAGCAACCCTAACCGGTGGCTGAGCTACAATGAGCAGTTCTTC,CASNPNRWLSYNEQFF
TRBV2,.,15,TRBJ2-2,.,TGTGCCAGCAGTGTTGACCAGGGTCTTGACGGGGAGCTGTTTTTT,CASSVDQGLDGELFF
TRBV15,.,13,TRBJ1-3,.,TGTGCCACCAGCGACAGTTTCAGAGACACCATATATTTT,CATSDSFRDTIYF
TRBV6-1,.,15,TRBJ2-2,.,TGTGCCAGCAGCGAAAATCGGCTGCACACCGGGGAGCTGTTTTTT,CASSENRLHTGELFF
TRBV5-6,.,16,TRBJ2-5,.,TGTGCCAGCAGCTTGGGCGCTAGTTCGTACCAAGAGACCCAGTACTTC,CASSLGASSYQETQYF
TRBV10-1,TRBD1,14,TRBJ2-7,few,TGCGCCAGCATGCCGGGACAGGGATTATCCGAGCAGTACTTC,CASMPGQGLSEQYF
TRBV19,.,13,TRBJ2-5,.,TGTGCCAGTAGTTCCAGTTGGGAAGAGACCCAGTACTTC,CASSSSWEETQYF
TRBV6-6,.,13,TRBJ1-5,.,TGTGCCAGCAGTATCTATACGGGTCAGCCCCAGCATTTT,CASSIYTGQPQHF
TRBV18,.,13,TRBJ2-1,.,TGTGCCAGCTCACCGGGGGATTACAATGAGCAGTTCTTC,CASSPGDYNEQFF
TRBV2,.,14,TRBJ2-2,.,TGTGCCATAAAGGCGGGCGCGGGCACCGGGGAGCTGTTTTTT,CAIKAGAGTGELFF
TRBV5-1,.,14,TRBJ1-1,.,TGCGCCAGCAGCTTGGCCGGTCAGAACACTGAAGCTTTCTTT,CASSLAGQNTEAFF
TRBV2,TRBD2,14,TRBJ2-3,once,TGTGCCAGCTCGACTAGCGGGAGTGGGGATACGCAGTATTTT,CASSTSGSGDTQYF
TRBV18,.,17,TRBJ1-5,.,TGTGCCAGCTCACCGAACTCAGGGGCGTATGGCAATCAGCCCCAGCATTTT,CASSPNSGAYGNQPQHF
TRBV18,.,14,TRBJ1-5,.,TGTGCCAGCTCACCAGGGACTGAGGATCAGCCCCAGCATTTT,CASSPGTEDQPQHF
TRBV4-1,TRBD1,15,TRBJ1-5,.,TGCGCCAGCAGCCTAAAACAGGGGAGCAATCAGCCCCAGCATTTT,CASSLKQGSNQPQHF
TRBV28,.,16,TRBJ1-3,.,TGTGCCAGCAGTTTATGGCGCACCAACTCTGGAAACACCATATATTTT,CASSLWRTNSGNTIYF
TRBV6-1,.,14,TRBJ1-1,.,TGTGCCAGCAGCACGGTTCAAGAGGACACTGAAGCTTTCTTT,CASSTVQEDTEAFF
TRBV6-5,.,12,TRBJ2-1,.,TGTGCCAGCGGGGAAATTTACAATGAGCAGTTCTTC,CASGEIYNEQFF
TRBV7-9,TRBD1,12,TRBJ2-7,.,TGTGCCAGCAGCTCTTTTACCTGGGACAGTCGATTC,CASSSFTWDSRF
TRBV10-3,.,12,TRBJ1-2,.,TGTGCCATCAGTGAAGGTTCTTATGGCTACACCTTC,CAISEGSYGYTF
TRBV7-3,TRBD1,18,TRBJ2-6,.,TGTGCCAGCAGCACACCCGGGACAGGGATTTCTGGGGCCAACGTCCTGACTTTC,CASSTPGTGISGANVLTF
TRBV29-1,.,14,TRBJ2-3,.,TGCAGCATCAAGGGCCTAGGGAGCACAGATACGCAGTATTTT,CSIKGLGSTDTQYF
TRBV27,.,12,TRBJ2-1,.,TGTGCCACCCAGGACTTTTTCGATGAGCAGTTCTTC,CATQDFFDEQFF
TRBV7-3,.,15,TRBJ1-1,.,TGTGCCAGCAGCTTAAATGCGGGAGTTGGCACTGAAGCTTTCTTT,CASSLNAGVGTEAFF
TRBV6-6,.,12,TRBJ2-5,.,TGTGCCAGCACGCAGGGGAAAGAGACCCAGTACTTC,CASTQGKETQYF
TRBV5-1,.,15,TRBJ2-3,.,TGCGCCAGCAGCTTGGACGGGGTTAGCACAGATACGCAGTATTTT,CASSLDGVSTDTQYF
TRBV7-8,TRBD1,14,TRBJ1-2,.,TGTGCCAGCAGCGCCGGGACAGGGAACCATGGCTACACCTTC,CASSAGTGNHGYTF